This TCR beta chain was documented in a study of T cell repertoires in cytomegalovirus infection. About the research overall: Matching HLA type, along with CMV infection, was indicated by public TCR beta signatures. General study points: HLA-C-restricted CMV-specific TCR beta clonotypes were dominant in the ex vivo response.

MiXCR, applied by TCRdb to the reads, yields one record per CDR3 protein. This table has 140,000 to 150,000 distinct CDR3 sequences, over 30% appearing once. In this sample, this clonotype turned up a few times. Its specificity is unknown. Between the trimmed V and J ends, which lost 1 base and 7 bases, there was a span of 12 bases. Germline assignment: CDR1 SGDLS and CDR2 YYNGEE. This CDR3 contains 14 residues. The clonotype originates from a human donor in good health (CMV status not recorded). Some clones in this sample may be carry-over from other donors' samples. The chain joins TRBV9 to TRBJ2-1, with D perhaps TRBD1 or TRBD2 (5 bases each). Sequenced material: CD8+ T cells from cultured PBMCs, taken from culture after CMV antigen stimulation. The CDR3 protein is CASSVFRGANEQFF. The CDR3, as DNA: TGTGCCAGCAGCGTATTTCGAGGGGCAAATGAGCAGTTCTTC.